The next 28 T cell receptor beta chains were all read from a single sample in a study of OX40 agonist ivuxolimab in advanced cancers. Profiling relied on immunoSEQ multiplex PCR, and the TCRdb table lists in-frame clones only, not all of them. The sample gives 15,000 to 20,000 clones, around 86% of which show up once; 9% to 15% is in the top ten. The material was CD4+ or CD8+ T cells sorted from blood, obtained in a trial of the OX40 agonist ivuxolimab. All receptors come from an adult with an advanced solid tumor such as melanoma, head and neck, liver or kidney cancer.

This clone has a single count. The chain couples TRBV30 to TRBJ2-7; D unclear. The germline V and J ends were trimmed by 0 bases and 5 bases, with 8 bases remaining between them. This CDR3 is 12 amino acids long. Looked up from germline, CDR1 is GTSNPN and CDR2 is SVGIG (reference sequence). CDR3 nucleotide sequence: TGTGCCTGGAGTGTACCCAGCGACGAGCAGTACTTC. It translates to CAWSVPSDEQYF.

This clone was counted a single time. V is TRBV14 and J is TRBJ2-3; no reliable D call. V was trimmed by 2 bases and J by 8 bases, leaving 17 bases between them. The CDR3 consists of 15 residues. Germline V gives CDR1 SGHDN, CDR2 FVKESK. CDR3 in amino acids: CASSQMRGTGVTQYF. For the CDR3, the DNA is TGTGCCAGCAGCCAAATGCGCGGAACCGGAGTTACGCAGTATTTT.

The J gene is TRBJ2-5, the V gene TRBV7-6; 9 bases fit TRBD2. The CDR3 extends over 15 amino acids. Germline loops: CDR1 SGHVS, CDR2 FNYEAQ. The J segment lost 4 bases and the V segment lost 3 bases, leaving 6 bases of the junction unmatched. Here the CDR3 reads CASSLGPAGGETQYF. The CDR3, as DNA: TGTGCCAGCAGCTTGGGCCCAGCGGGAGGAGAGACCCAGTACTTC.

The rearrangement links TRBV27 to TRBJ1-5; possibly TRBD1 for D (6 bases). This CDR3 is 13 amino acids long. The V gene lost 5 bases and the J gene lost 1 base, with 6 bases spanning the gap. In germline, CDR1 is MNHEY, CDR2 SMNVEV (reference sequence). The CDR3 DNA sequence: TGTGCCAGCAGTGGACAGAGCAATCAGCCCCAGCATTTT. It encodes CASSGQSNQPQHF.

The chain couples TRBV27 to TRBJ2-1; TRBD1 might be the D (5 bases). V lost 5 bases and J 2 bases, leaving 13 bases between the germline ends. The CDR3 length is 15 residues. Germline V CDR1 and CDR2: MNHEY, SMNVEV (reference sequence). This CDR3 is CASSPTGGAYNEQFF. The CDR3 DNA follows: TGTGCCAGCAGTCCAACAGGTGGCGCCTACAATGAGCAGTTCTTC.

The chain uses TRBV9 and TRBJ2-5; a weak D match, TRBD2 (7 bases). Matching the DNA end better, TRBJ2-7 makes the J call doubtful. Germline CDR1 is SGDLS and CDR2 is YYNGEE. This CDR3 contains 16 residues. As DNA, the CDR3 is TGTGCCAGCAGCGATTCCCTGAGGGGGGGACCATACGAGCAGTACTTC. Translated, it gives CASSDSLRGGPYEQYF.

The gene calls are TRBV7-9 and TRBJ2-3; 11 positions match TRBD2. The CDR3 has 15 residues. CDR1 and CDR2 from the germline V gene are SEHNR and FQNEAQ (reference sequence). After removal of 3 bases from V and 6 bases from J, the junction contained 5 bases not matched to a gene. The CDR3 here is CASSFRLAGLDTQYF. CDR3 DNA sequence: TGTGCCAGCAGCTTTAGACTAGCGGGATTGGATACGCAGTATTTT. The variable domain in full, with the rest retrieved from reference TRBV7-9 and TRBJ2-3, is DTGVSQNPRHKITKRGQNVTFRCDPISEHNRLYWYRQTLGQGPEFLTYFQNEAQLEKSRLLSDRFSAERPKGSFSTLEIQRTEQGDSAMYLCASSFRLAGLDTQYFGPGTRLTVL.

The chain recombines TRBV27 with TRBJ1-1; 7 nucleotides line up with TRBD1. After removal of 7 bases from V and 4 bases from J, the junction contained 6 bases not matched to a gene. Germline CDR1 reads MNHEY; CDR2 reads SMNVEV (reference sequence). This CDR3 region has 13 residues. The CDR3 nucleotides are TGTGCCAGCAATCAGGGGGGTGGCACTGAAGCTTTCTTT. Translation: CASNQGGGTEAFF.

The rearrangement links TRBV7-6 to TRBJ2-1, with 12 bases aligning to TRBD2. From germline, CDR1 is SGHVS and CDR2 FNYEAQ. The V segment lost 5 bases and the J segment 8 bases; nucleotides outside the gene matches: 7. The CDR3 sequence is 15 residues long. The CDR3: CASSPGLAGNHEQFF. CDR3 bases: TGTGCCAGCAGCCCCGGACTAGCGGGAAATCATGAGCAGTTCTTC.

The J gene is TRBJ2-6, the V gene TRBV7-6; weak D call: TRBD1 (5 bases). The ends were cut back, 2 bases at V and 2 bases at J, with 13 bases in the middle. Germline lookup yields CDR1 SGHVS and CDR2 FNYEAQ. The CDR3 consists of 17 residues. CDR3 protein: CASSLSQGTPGANVLTF. The CDR3 DNA reads TGTGCCAGCAGCTTAAGTCAGGGAACTCCTGGGGCCAACGTCCTGACTTTC.

V is TRBV6-6 and J is TRBJ2-2; no clear D gene. With 2 bases removed from V and 6 bases from J, the gap between germline ends came to 7 bases. Germline CDR1 reads MNHNY; CDR2 reads SVGAGI (reference sequence). CDR3 size: 13 residues. CDR3 nucleotides: TGTGCCAGCAGTTACCATTCGGCCGGGGAGCTGTTTTTT. It yields the protein CASSYHSAGELFF.

This rearrangement joins TRBV28 to TRBJ2-7; D remains unclear. The V end lost 2 bases, the J end lost 3 bases, and 5 bases lay between the germline ends. CDR1 is MDHEN and CDR2 is SYDVKM in the germline V gene. CDR3 size: 12 residues. In DNA form, the CDR3 reads TGTGCCAGCAGTTTACTCCGCTACGAGCAGTACTTC. This gives the protein CASSLLRYEQYF.

J is TRBJ2-3 and V is TRBV5-5, with D maybe TRBD1 (6 bases). CDR3 length: 16 residues. CDR1 is SGHKS and CDR2 is YYEKEE in the germline V gene (reference sequence). The V end was cut by 5 bases, the J end by 8 bases, with 24 bases between. Written as DNA, the CDR3 is TGTGCCAGCAGTTTACATACAGGGTCGGTGGTGGTTACGCAGTATTTT. It codes for CASSLHTGSVVVTQYF. Combining the CDR3 with reference TRBV5-5 and TRBJ2-3 gives the whole variable domain DAGVTQSPTHLIKTRGQQVTLRCSPISGHKSVSWYQQVLGQGPQFIFQYYEKEERGRGNFPDRFSARQFPNYSSELNVNALLLGDSALYLCASSLHTGSVVVTQYFGPGTRLTVL.

This clone was recorded once. The chain joins TRBV19 to TRBJ1-1; D unclear. Germline assignment: CDR1 LNHDA and CDR2 SQIVND (reference sequence). Between the trimmed V and J ends, which lost 1 base and 4 bases, there was a span of 7 bases. This CDR3 region has 13 residues. This CDR3 reads CASSIAVATEAFF. The CDR3 region has the DNA TGTGCCAGTAGTATAGCCGTGGCCACTGAAGCTTTCTTT.

V gene TRBV23-1 combines with J gene TRBJ1-1; D gene unclear. TRBV23-1 is given ORF status, its function remaining uncertain. There are 14 residues in the CDR3. The germline V and J ends were trimmed by 0 bases and 1 base, with 6 bases remaining between them. The CDR3 nucleotides read TGCGCCAGCAGTCAATCGGTGGAGAACACTGAAGCTTTCTTT. Translation: CASSQSVENTEAFF.

This clone was recorded once. The CDR3 DNA follows: TGTGCCAGTGGGGGCACGGTCGGCTACGAGCAGTACTTC. It is translated as CASGGTVGYEQYF. V gene TRBV4-2 combines with J gene TRBJ2-7, with D possibly TRBD1 on 6 matching bases. V shed 9 bases and J shed 3 bases, with 15 bases lying between them. Germline CDR1 reads LGHNA; CDR2 reads YNFKEQ. The CDR3 is made up of 13 amino acids.

This chain links TRBV7-3 with TRBJ2-1; D unclear. Deletions cut 0 bases from V and 6 bases from J, with 6 bases between. Per germline, CDR1 SGHTA and CDR2 FQGTGA. CDR3 length equals 13 residues. As DNA, the CDR3 is TGTGCCAGCAGCTTAACGTCTACCAATGAGCAGTTCTTC. Amino acid sequence: CASSLTSTNEQFF.

This sequence joins TRBV9 and TRBJ1-6; D remains unclear. Germline V gene data show CDR1 as SGDLS and CDR2 as YYNGEE. There are 14 residues in the CDR3. Deletions cut 4 bases from V and 12 bases from J, with 17 bases between. CDR3: CASSPEVRVEPLHF. The CDR3 bases are TGTGCCAGCAGCCCAGAGGTTAGGGTCGAACCCCTCCACTTT.

The DNA of the CDR3 is TGTGCCAGCAGCGTAGCGGGAGAAGCCTACGAGCAGTACTTC. Amino acids: CASSVAGEAYEQYF. The chain has TRBV9 and TRBJ2-7, with D maybe TRBD2 (6 bases). V was shortened by 0 bases and J by 2 bases, with 9 bases between the two germline ends. Germline CDR1 SGDLS, CDR2 YYNGEE. The CDR3 has 14 amino acids.

The genes are TRBV7-3 and TRBJ2-1, with D possibly TRBD2 on 5 matching bases. CDR3 length equals 16 residues. Trimming shortened V by 5 bases and J by 7 bases, and 21 bases separated the two germline ends. CDR1 and CDR2 from the germline V gene are SGHTA and FQGTGA. CDR3 in amino acids: CASSKPGLDWWNEQFF. For the CDR3, the DNA is TGTGCCAGCAGCAAACCAGGACTGGATTGGTGGAATGAGCAGTTCTTC.

J is TRBJ2-7 and V is TRBV4-1; D remains unclear. This CDR3 spans 14 amino acids. Germline lookup yields CDR1 MGHRA and CDR2 YSYEKL. Trimming took off 0 bases at V and 4 bases at J, with 10 bases between the two ends. CDR3: CASSQDLPSYEQYF. DNA for the CDR3: TGCGCCAGCAGCCAAGATCTTCCCTCGTACGAGCAGTACTTC.

The chain joins TRBV4-1 to TRBJ1-5, with 9 bases fitting TRBD1. The germline V gene encodes CDR1 MGHRA and CDR2 YSYEKL. With 5 bases clipped from V and 5 bases from J, the junction kept 4 bases outside the gene matches. This CDR3 has 14 amino acids. DNA of the CDR3: TGCGCCAGCAGCTTTGACAGGGGGGATCAGCCCCAGCATTTT. This codes for CASSFDRGDQPQHF.

V gene TRBV4-2 combines with J gene TRBJ1-5; no definite D call. Germline values: CDR1 LGHNA, CDR2 YNFKEQ. Trimming removed 4 bases from V and 3 bases from J, with 7 bases in between. The CDR3 consists of 13 residues. CDR3 sequence reads: CASSRGYNQPQHF. In nucleotides, the CDR3 is TGTGCCAGCAGCCGGGGTTACAATCAGCCCCAGCATTTT.

This chain links TRBV6-5 with TRBJ2-3; D is undetermined. The V end lost 0 bases, the J end lost 4 bases, and 5 bases lay between the germline ends. This CDR3 is built from 13 residues. Germline V CDR1 and CDR2: MNHEY, SVGAGI. The CDR3 coding sequence is TGTGCCAGCAGTTACTCGATGTCAGATACGCAGTATTTT. Protein: CASSYSMSDTQYF.

This clone was observed a single time. The genes are TRBV11-2 and TRBJ2-7, with TRBD1 as a possible D gene (6 bases). Trimming removed 6 bases from V and 2 bases from J, with 14 bases in between. Germline-derived CDR1 and CDR2 are SGHAT and FQNNGV. The length of the CDR3 is 14 residues. In DNA form, the CDR3 reads TGTGCCAGCAGGTTCAGTGGACAGCCCTACGAGCAGTACTTC. Translating gives CASRFSGQPYEQYF.

The chain has TRBV5-6 and TRBJ1-5; a possible D gene is TRBD1 (5 bases). CDR3 length: 14 amino acids. The germline V and J ends were trimmed by 3 bases and 3 bases, with 10 bases remaining between them. Germline V gene data show CDR1 as SGHDT and CDR2 as YYEEEE. The CDR3 sequence is CASSYEGINQPQHF. The CDR3 region has the DNA TGTGCCAGCAGCTATGAGGGGATCAATCAGCCCCAGCATTTT. The full variable domain, in which reference TRBV5-6 and TRBJ1-5 provide the parts outside the CDR3, is DAGVTQSPTHLIKTRGQQVTLRCSPKSGHDTVSWYQQALGQGPQFIFQYYEEEERQRGNFPDRFSGHQFPNYSSELNVNALLLGDSALYLCASSYEGINQPQHFGDGTRLSIL.

The chain joins TRBV7-9 to TRBJ2-1, with TRBD2 matching over 8 bases. V was clipped by 5 bases and J by 0 bases; unmatched bases: 9. The CDR3 totals 17 residues. Germline assignment: CDR1 SEHNR and CDR2 FQNEAQ (reference sequence). CDR3 nucleotide sequence: TGTGCCAGCAGCACCCAGGATAGCGGGACCTCCTACAATGAGCAGTTCTTC. Its translation: CASSTQDSGTSYNEQFF.

This chain joins TRBV5-4 and TRBJ2-7; no definite D call. V dropped 2 bases and J dropped 1 base, with 10 bases sitting between them. Germline CDR1 reads SGHNT; CDR2 reads YYREEE (reference sequence). This CDR3 has 14 amino acids. The CDR3 DNA is TGTGCCAGCAGCTTTTCGGCTGGTTCCTACGAGCAGTACTTC. It yields the protein CASSFSAGSYEQYF.